This T cell receptor beta chain was sequenced for a study of OX40 agonist ivuxolimab in advanced cancers. Using immunoSEQ multiplex PCR, the repertoire was profiled, and TCRdb retains in-frame clones only, with some absent. Of almost 85,000 clones listed, roughly nine tenths were seen once; the top ten hold 0.15% to 0.2%. Autoimmune disease history or systemic immunosuppression led to patient exclusion. The sequencing here drew on CD4+ or CD8+ T cells sorted from blood, taken in a trial of the OX40 agonist ivuxolimab. This TCR came from an adult with an advanced solid tumor such as melanoma, head and neck, liver or kidney cancer.

The CDR3 coding sequence is TGTGCCAGCAGTTTCAATCAGGGTTCGGCTTTCTTT. This sequence encodes CASSFNQGSAFF. The rearrangement uses TRBV9 and TRBJ1-1; D might be TRBD1 (5 bases). Germline CDR1 is SGDLS and CDR2 is YYNGEE. This CDR3 is 12 amino acids long. The V and J ends lost 5 bases and 11 bases respectively, with 16 bases between them.